A selection of T cell receptor beta chains follows, all from one sample in a study of blood T cell repertoires in COVID-19. The table came from immunoSEQ multiplex PCR; TCRdb's copy has only in-frame clones and leaves some out. Among roughly 150,000 clones listed, roughly nine tenths were seen once. Source material: peripheral blood. All receptors come from a human donor in a cohort sampled during active COVID-19. Each CDR3 is given with its conserved first and last residue. A D gene is named only where the DNA matches it firmly. The listing skips clone size in some rows; elsewhere it reads once, few, many or a size class.

J: TRBJ2-6
size: .
V: TRBV5-6
D: TRBD1
CDR3: CASSLQGADSGANVLTF
DNA: TGTGCCAGCAGCTTACAGGGGGCCGACTCTGGGGCCAACGTCCTGACTTTC

J: TRBJ1-2
size: .
V: TRBV6-4
D: .
CDR3: CASRMTIGGAYGYTF
DNA: TGTGCCAGCAGAATGACCATCGGCGGGGCTTATGGCTACACCTTC

J: TRBJ1-6
size: .
V: TRBV11-2
D: .
CDR3: CASSLDGGGLSPLHF
DNA: TGTGCCAGCAGCTTAGATGGGGGAGGGCTGTCACCCCTCCACTTT

J: TRBJ2-3
size: .
V: TRBV30
D: TRBD2
CDR3: CAYGGLAGVSSGTDTQYF
DNA: TGTGCCTACGGAGGGCTAGCGGGAGTATCGAGCGGGACAGATACGCAGTATTTT

J: TRBJ2-7
size: .
V: TRBV11-2
D: TRBD1
CDR3: CASSLDRDYEQYF
DNA: TGTGCCAGCAGCCTCGACAGGGATTACGAGCAGTACTTC

J: TRBJ2-1
size: .
V: TRBV11-3
D: TRBD2
CDR3: CASSRTSGGGEQFF
DNA: TGTGCCAGCAGCCGGACTAGCGGGGGCGGTGAGCAGTTCTTC

J: TRBJ1-1
size: .
V: TRBV7-9
D: TRBD1
CDR3: CASRDRGLTEAFF
DNA: TGTGCCAGCAGGGACAGGGGGCTCACTGAAGCTTTCTTT

J: TRBJ2-5
size: .
V: TRBV19
D: TRBD2
CDR3: CASSLRLAEETQYF
DNA: TGTGCCAGTAGCCTTAGACTAGCGGAAGAGACCCAGTACTTC

J: TRBJ2-1
size: once
V: TRBV6-4
D: TRBD2
CDR3: CASSDSPLTSGGKYNEQFF
DNA: TGTGCCAGCAGTGATAGTCCTTTGACTAGCGGGGGAAAGTACAATGAGCAGTTCTTC

J: TRBJ1-1
size: few
V: TRBV6-6
D: .
CDR3: CASSYLQTRTEAFF
DNA: TGTGCCAGCAGTTACCTTCAGACGAGGACTGAAGCTTTCTTT

J: TRBJ1-4
size: .
V: TRBV19
D: TRBD1
CDR3: CASSKDRAKEELFF
DNA: TGTGCCAGTAGCAAGGACAGGGCGAAAGAGGAACTGTTTTTT

J: TRBJ1-2
size: .
V: TRBV28
D: TRBD1
CDR3: CASSLGDRGLGYTF
DNA: TGTGCCAGCAGTTTAGGGGACAGGGGTCTAGGCTACACCTTC

J: TRBJ1-1
size: .
V: TRBV13
D: TRBD1
CDR3: CASSQQGARDTEAFF
DNA: TGTGCCAGCAGCCAACAGGGGGCGAGAGACACTGAAGCTTTCTTT

J: TRBJ2-1
size: .
V: TRBV9
D: .
CDR3: CASSVGGVGNEQFF
DNA: TGTGCCAGCAGCGTGGGAGGAGTAGGGAATGAGCAGTTCTTC

J: TRBJ2-2
size: .
V: TRBV19
D: TRBD1
CDR3: CASSIPDRQGAPNTGELFF
DNA: TGTGCCAGTAGTATCCCTGATCGACAGGGGGCGCCGAACACCGGGGAGCTGTTTTTT

J: TRBJ2-7
size: .
V: TRBV5-1
D: .
CDR3: CASSFAGAGEQYF
DNA: TGCGCCAGCAGCTTCGCTGGGGCAGGCGAGCAGTACTTC

J: TRBJ2-1
size: once
V: TRBV11-2
D: .
CDR3: CASSLIGRDNEQFF
DNA: TGTGCCAGCAGCTTAATCGGGCGGGACAATGAGCAGTTCTTC

J: TRBJ2-3
size: .
V: TRBV7-9
D: .
CDR3: CASSFGTYALVADTQYF
DNA: TGTGCCAGCAGCTTCGGGACTTATGCCTTAGTCGCAGATACGCAGTATTTT

J: TRBJ1-1
size: .
V: TRBV19
D: TRBD1
CDR3: CASSLLTGGLNTEAFF
DNA: TGTGCCAGTAGTCTCCTGACAGGGGGCTTGAACACTGAAGCTTTCTTT

J: TRBJ1-2
size: .
V: TRBV21-1
D: .
CDR3: CASSKAVGQGNYGYTF
DNA: .

J: TRBJ2-4
size: .
V: TRBV19
D: .
CDR3: CASSPQGGKNIQYF
DNA: TGTGCCAGTAGTCCGCAGGGCGGCAAAAACATTCAGTACTTC

J: TRBJ2-3
size: .
V: TRBV19
D: .
CDR3: CASSMLTTGADTQYF
DNA: TGTGCCAGTAGTATGTTGACGACAGGCGCAGATACGCAGTATTTT

J: TRBJ1-5
size: .
V: TRBV6-6
D: .
CDR3: CASSYGQGNSNQPQHF
DNA: TGTGCCAGCAGTTACGGGCAGGGCAATAGCAATCAGCCCCAGCATTTT

J: TRBJ2-1
size: .
V: TRBV6-2/TRBV6-3
D: TRBD2
CDR3: CASSYSGGRSYNEQFF
DNA: TGTGCCAGCAGTTACAGCGGGGGGCGATCCTACAATGAGCAGTTCTTC

J: TRBJ1-1
size: .
V: TRBV6-2/TRBV6-3
D: .
CDR3: CASSYFGSSTEAFF
DNA: TGTGCCAGCAGTTACTTCGGGAGTAGCACTGAAGCTTTCTTT

J: TRBJ2-1
size: .
V: TRBV7-8
D: TRBD2
CDR3: CASHSGTSGGKEQFF
DNA: TGTGCCAGTCATTCCGGGACTAGCGGGGGGAAGGAGCAGTTCTTC

J: TRBJ2-7
size: .
V: TRBV6-5
D: .
CDR3: CATRVGHSSYEQYF
DNA: TGTGCCACCCGAGTGGGGCATAGCTCCTACGAGCAGTACTTC

J: TRBJ2-7
size: .
V: TRBV11-2
D: TRBD2
CDR3: CASSWGGNEQYF
DNA: TGTGCCAGCAGCTGGGGGGGGAATGAGCAGTACTTC

J: TRBJ1-2
size: .
V: TRBV30
D: .
CDR3: CAWRGRGGYTF
DNA: TGTGCCTGGAGGGGGAGAGGTGGCTACACCTTC

J: TRBJ1-5
size: few
V: TRBV2
D: .
CDR3: CASSEKGRAVQPQHF
DNA: TGTGCCAGCAGTGAAAAGGGCAGGGCCGTTCAGCCCCAGCATTTT

J: TRBJ2-1
size: .
V: TRBV12-5
D: TRBD1
CDR3: CASGLADRGGHNEQFF
DNA: TGTGCTAGTGGTTTGGCTGACAGGGGGGGCCACAATGAGCAGTTCTTC

J: TRBJ1-6
size: .
V: TRBV2
D: .
CDR3: CASSEVRGSPLHF
DNA: TGTGCCAGCAGTGAGGTCAGAGGTTCACCCCTCCACTTT